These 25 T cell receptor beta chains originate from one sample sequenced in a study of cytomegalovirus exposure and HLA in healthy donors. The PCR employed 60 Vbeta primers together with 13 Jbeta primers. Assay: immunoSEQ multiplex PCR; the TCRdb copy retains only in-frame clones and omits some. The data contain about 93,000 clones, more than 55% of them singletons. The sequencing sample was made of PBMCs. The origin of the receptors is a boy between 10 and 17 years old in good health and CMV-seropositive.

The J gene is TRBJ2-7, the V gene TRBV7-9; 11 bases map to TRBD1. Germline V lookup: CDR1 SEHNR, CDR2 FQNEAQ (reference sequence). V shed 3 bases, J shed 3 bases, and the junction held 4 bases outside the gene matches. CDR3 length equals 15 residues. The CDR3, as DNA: TGTGCCAGCAGCTTTTCCGGGACAGGGGGCTACGAGCAGTACTTC. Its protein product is CASSFSGTGGYEQYF.

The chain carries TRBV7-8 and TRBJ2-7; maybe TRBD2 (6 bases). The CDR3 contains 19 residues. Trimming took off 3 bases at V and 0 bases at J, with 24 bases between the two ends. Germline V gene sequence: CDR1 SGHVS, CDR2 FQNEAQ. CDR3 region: CASSFTGFSSADLSYEQYF. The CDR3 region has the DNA TGTGCCAGCAGCTTCACGGGTTTTTCTAGCGCCGACCTCTCCTACGAGCAGTACTTC.

The chain's CDR3 is CASSPSGTQETQYF. The CDR3 DNA reads TGTGCCAGCAGTCCCAGCGGGACCCAAGAGACCCAGTACTTC. This sequence joins TRBV7-9 and TRBJ2-5, with TRBD2 matching 7 bases. Germline V gene lookup returns CDR1 SEHNR and CDR2 FQNEAQ (reference sequence). J gave up 1 base and V 6 bases, and 5 bases lay outside the gene matches. The CDR3 covers 14 residues.

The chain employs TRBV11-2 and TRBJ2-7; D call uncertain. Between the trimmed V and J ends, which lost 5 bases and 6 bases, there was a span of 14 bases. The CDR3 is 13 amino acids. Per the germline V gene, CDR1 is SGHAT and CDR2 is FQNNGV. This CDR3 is CASSPSRVLEQYF. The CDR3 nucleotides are TGTGCCAGCAGCCCCTCACGAGTGCTCGAGCAGTACTTC.

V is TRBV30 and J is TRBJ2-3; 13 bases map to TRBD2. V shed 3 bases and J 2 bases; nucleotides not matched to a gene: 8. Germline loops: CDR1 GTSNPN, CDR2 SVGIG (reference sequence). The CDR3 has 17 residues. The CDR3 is CAWSSLAGGVNTDTQYF. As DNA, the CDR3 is TGTGCCTGGAGCTCACTAGCGGGAGGGGTGAACACAGATACGCAGTATTTT.

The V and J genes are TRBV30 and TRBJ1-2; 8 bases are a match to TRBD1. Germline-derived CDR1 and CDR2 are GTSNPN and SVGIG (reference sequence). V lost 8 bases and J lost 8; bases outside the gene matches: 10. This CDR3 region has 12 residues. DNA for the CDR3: TGTGCCGAACAGGGGGGGGCGCAAGGCTACACCTTC. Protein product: CAEQGGAQGYTF.

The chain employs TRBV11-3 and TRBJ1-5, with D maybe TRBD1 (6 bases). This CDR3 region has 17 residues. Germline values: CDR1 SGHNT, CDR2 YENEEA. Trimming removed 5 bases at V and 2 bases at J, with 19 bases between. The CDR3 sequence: CASSTSTGAGGNQPQHF. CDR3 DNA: TGTGCCAGCAGCACATCGACAGGCGCGGGGGGCAATCAGCCCCAGCATTTT.

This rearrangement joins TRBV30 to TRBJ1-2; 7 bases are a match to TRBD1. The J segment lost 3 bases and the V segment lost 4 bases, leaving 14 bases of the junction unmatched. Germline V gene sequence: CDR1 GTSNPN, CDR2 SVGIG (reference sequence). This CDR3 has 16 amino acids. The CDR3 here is CAWNGGGSTNYYGYTF. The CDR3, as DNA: TGTGCCTGGAACGGAGGGGGCAGCACGAACTACTATGGCTACACCTTC. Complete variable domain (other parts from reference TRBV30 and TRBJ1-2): SQTIHQWPATLVQPVGSPLSLECTVEGTSNPNLYWYRQAAGRGLQLLFYSVGIGQISSEVPQNLSASRPQDRQFILSSKKLLLSDSGFYLCAWNGGGSTNYYGYTFGSGTRLTVV.

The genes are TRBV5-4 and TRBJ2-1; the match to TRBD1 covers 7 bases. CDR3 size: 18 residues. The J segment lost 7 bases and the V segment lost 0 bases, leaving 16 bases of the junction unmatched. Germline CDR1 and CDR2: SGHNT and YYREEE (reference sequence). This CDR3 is CASSLGTQGRRYRNEQFF. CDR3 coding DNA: TGTGCCAGCAGCTTGGGAACACAGGGGCGACGATATAGGAATGAGCAGTTCTTC.

CDR3 sequence reads: CAWSVWDRSEQYF. The DNA of the CDR3 is TGTGCCTGGAGTGTATGGGACAGGAGCGAGCAGTACTTC. The chain combines TRBV30 with TRBJ2-7, with 8 bases identical to TRBD1. Germline assignment: CDR1 GTSNPN and CDR2 SVGIG (reference sequence). This CDR3 is 13 amino acids long. The V segment lost 0 bases and the J segment 6 bases; nucleotides outside the gene matches: 4.

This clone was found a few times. Here the CDR3 reads CATHGQPQETQYF. CDR3 nucleotide sequence: TGTGCCACACACGGACAGCCCCAAGAGACCCAGTACTTC. The chain uses TRBV7-9 and TRBJ2-5; the D gene is possibly TRBD1 (6 bases). There are 13 residues in the CDR3. Trimming removed 10 bases from V and 1 base from J, with 13 bases in between. Germline V lookup: CDR1 SEHNR, CDR2 FQNEAQ (reference sequence).

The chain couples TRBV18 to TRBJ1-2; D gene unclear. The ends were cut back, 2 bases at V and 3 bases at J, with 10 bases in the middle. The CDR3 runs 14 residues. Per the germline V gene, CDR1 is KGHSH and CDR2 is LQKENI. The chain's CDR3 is CASSPGTRDYGYTF. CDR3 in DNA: TGTGCCAGCTCACCAGGAACACGGGACTATGGCTACACCTTC.

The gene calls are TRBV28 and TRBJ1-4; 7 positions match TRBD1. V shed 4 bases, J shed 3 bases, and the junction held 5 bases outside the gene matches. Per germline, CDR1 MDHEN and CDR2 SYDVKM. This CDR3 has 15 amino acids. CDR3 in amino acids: CASSSTGAANEKLFF. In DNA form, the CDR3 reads TGTGCCAGCAGTTCTACAGGGGCTGCTAATGAAAAACTGTTTTTT.

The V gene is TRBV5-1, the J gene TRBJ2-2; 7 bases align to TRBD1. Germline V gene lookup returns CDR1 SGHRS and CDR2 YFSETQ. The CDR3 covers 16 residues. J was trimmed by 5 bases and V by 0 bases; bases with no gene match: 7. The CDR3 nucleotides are TGCGCCAGCAGCTTGGACAGGGGAGTTGGAACCGGGGAGCTGTTTTTT. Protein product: CASSLDRGVGTGELFF.

This CDR3 reads CASRLGRRANTGELFF. CDR3 coding DNA: TGTGCCAGCAGACTGGGGAGGAGAGCGAACACCGGGGAGCTGTTTTTT. This sequence joins TRBV7-9 and TRBJ2-2, with D perhaps matching TRBD2 (6 bases). V was clipped by 6 bases and J by 0 bases, with 14 bases between them. This CDR3 spans 16 amino acids. CDR1 is SEHNR, CDR2 FQNEAQ, per germline (reference sequence).

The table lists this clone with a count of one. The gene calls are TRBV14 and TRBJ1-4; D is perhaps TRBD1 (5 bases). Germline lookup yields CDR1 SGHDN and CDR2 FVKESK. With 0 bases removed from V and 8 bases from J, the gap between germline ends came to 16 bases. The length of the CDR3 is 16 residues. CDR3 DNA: TGTGCCAGCAGCCAAGATGTAGGGGCGCTTGGGGAAAAACTGTTTTTT. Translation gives CASSQDVGALGEKLFF. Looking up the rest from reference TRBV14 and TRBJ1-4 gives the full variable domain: EAGVTQFPSHSVIEKGQTVTLRCDPISGHDNLYWYRRVMGKEIKFLLHFVKESKQDESGMPNNRFLAERTGGTYSTLKVQPAELEDSGVYFCASSQDVGALGEKLFFGSGTQLSVL.

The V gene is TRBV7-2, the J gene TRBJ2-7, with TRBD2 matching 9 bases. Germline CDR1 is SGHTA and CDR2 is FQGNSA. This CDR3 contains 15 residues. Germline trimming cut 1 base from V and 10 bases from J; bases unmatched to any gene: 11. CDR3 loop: CASSLDKGLARVQYF. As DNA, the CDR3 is TGTGCCAGCAGCTTAGATAAAGGACTAGCGCGGGTTCAGTACTTC. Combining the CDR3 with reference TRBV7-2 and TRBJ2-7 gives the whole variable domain GAGVSQSPSNKVTEKGKDVELRCDPISGHTALYWYRQSLGQGLEFLIYFQGNSAPDKSGLPSDRFSAERTGGSVSTLTIQRTQQEDSAVYLCASSLDKGLARVQYFGPGTRLTVT.

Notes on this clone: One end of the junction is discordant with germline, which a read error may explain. Here the CDR3 reads CASTQNDYGYPF. CDR3 nucleotides: TGTGCCAGTACTCAAAACGACTATGGCTACCCCTTC. The chain uses TRBV19 and TRBJ1-2; no firm D call. The germline gives CDR1 LNHDA, CDR2 SQIVND (reference sequence). The CDR3 runs to 12 residues.

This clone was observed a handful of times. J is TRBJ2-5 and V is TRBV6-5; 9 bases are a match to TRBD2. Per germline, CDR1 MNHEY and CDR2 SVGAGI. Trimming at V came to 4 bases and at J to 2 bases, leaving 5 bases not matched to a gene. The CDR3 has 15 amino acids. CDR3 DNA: TGTGCCAGCAGTTTCGGCGGGGGGGGTCAAGAGACCCAGTACTTC. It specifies CASSFGGGGQETQYF.

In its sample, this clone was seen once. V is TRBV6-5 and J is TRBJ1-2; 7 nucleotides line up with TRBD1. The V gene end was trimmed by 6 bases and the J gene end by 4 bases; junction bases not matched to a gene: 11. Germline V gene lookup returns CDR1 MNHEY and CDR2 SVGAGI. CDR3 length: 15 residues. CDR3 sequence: CASRPGQATTYGYTF. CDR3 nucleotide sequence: TGTGCCAGCAGACCTGGACAGGCTACCACCTATGGCTACACCTTC.

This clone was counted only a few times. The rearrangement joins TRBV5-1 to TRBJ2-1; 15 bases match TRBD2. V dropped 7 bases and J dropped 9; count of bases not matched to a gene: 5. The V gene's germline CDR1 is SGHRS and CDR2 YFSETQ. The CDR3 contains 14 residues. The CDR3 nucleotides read TGCGCCAGCTCTGGGACTAGCGGGAGGAGTGAGCAGTTCTTC. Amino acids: CASSGTSGRSEQFF.

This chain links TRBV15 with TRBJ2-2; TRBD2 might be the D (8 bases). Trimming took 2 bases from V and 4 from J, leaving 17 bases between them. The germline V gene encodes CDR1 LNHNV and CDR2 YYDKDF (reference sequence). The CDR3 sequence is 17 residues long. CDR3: CATSRQQGLAGTGELFF. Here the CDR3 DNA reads TGTGCCACCAGCAGACAACAGGGGCTAGCGGGCACCGGGGAGCTGTTTTTT.

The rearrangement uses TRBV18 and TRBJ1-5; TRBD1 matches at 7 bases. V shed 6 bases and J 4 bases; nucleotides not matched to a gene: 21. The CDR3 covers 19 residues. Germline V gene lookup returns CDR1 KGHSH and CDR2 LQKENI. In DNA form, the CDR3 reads TGTGCCAGCTCCCGGCCTTGGGACAGTGACCCAGGCCTAAATCAGCCCCAGCATTTT. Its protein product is CASSRPWDSDPGLNQPQHF.

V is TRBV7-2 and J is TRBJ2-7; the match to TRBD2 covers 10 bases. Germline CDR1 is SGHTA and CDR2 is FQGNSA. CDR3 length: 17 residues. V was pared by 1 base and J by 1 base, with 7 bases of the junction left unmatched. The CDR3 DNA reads TGTGCCAGCAGCTTAGGCGGCAGCGGGGGGGTTTCCTACGAGCAGTACTTC. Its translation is CASSLGGSGGVSYEQYF. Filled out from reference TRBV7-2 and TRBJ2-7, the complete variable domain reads GAGVSQSPSNKVTEKGKDVELRCDPISGHTALYWYRQSLGQGLEFLIYFQGNSAPDKSGLPSDRFSAERTGGSVSTLTIQRTQQEDSAVYLCASSLGGSGGVSYEQYFGPGTRLTVT.

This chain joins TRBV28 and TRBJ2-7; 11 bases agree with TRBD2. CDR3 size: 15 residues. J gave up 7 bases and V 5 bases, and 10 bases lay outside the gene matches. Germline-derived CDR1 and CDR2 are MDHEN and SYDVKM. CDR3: CASSPRLAGPEEQYF. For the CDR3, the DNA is TGTGCCAGCAGTCCCCGACTAGCGGGACCGGAAGAGCAGTACTTC.